These 2 T cell receptor beta chains originate from one sample sequenced in a study of T cell responses to AZD1222 COVID-19 vaccine. The protocol was immunoSEQ multiplex PCR, while the TCRdb copy is restricted to in-frame clones and leaves out a portion. The sample includes around 120,000 clones, roughly 90% seen only once; the top ten take around 1.2%. Sample: peripheral blood, taken on day 0 of AZD1222 vaccination. These receptor sequences come from an adult in good health.

V usage is TRBV11-3 and J usage is TRBJ1-2; D uncertain. The CDR3 is made up of 15 amino acids. CDR1 is SGHNT, CDR2 YENEEA, per germline. Trimming took off 0 bases at V and 3 bases at J, with 11 bases between the two ends. In DNA form, the CDR3 reads TGTGCCAGCAGCTTAGATGCGGCAGGCGACTATGGCTACACCTTC. It translates to CASSLDAAGDYGYTF.

This chain uses TRBV28 with TRBJ1-6, with D perhaps matching TRBD1 (6 bases). Trimming stripped 2 bases from V and 5 bases from J, with 10 bases between. The CDR3 is 15 residues long. The germline gives CDR1 MDHEN, CDR2 SYDVKM. CDR3 sequence (DNA): TGTGCCAGCAGTTTACCCCGGACAGATAATTCACCCCTCCACTTT. Residues: CASSLPRTDNSPLHF. The full variable domain, rest sourced from reference TRBV28 and TRBJ1-6, is DVKVTQSSRYLVKRTGEKVFLECVQDMDHENMFWYRQDPGLGLRLIYFSYDVKMKEKGDIPEGYSVSREKKERFSLILESASTNQTSMYLCASSLPRTDNSPLHFGNGTRLTVT.